The 20 T cell receptor beta chains reported below all come from one sample, sequenced in a study of T cell responses to AZD1222 COVID-19 vaccine. Profiled with immunoSEQ multiplex PCR; TCRdb holds only in-frame clones, not every one. The sample includes under 140,000 clones, 70% to 90% of them seen just once. This sample comprised peripheral blood, obtained on day 0 of AZD1222 vaccination. The receptors here all came from an adult in good health.

V and J are TRBV30 and TRBJ2-1; 9 bases line up with TRBD2. V dropped 1 base and J dropped 4; count of bases not matched to a gene: 8. Looked up from germline, CDR1 is GTSNPN and CDR2 is SVGIG (reference sequence). This CDR3 contains 16 residues. CDR3 in DNA: TGTGCCTGGAGTGACCTAGCGGGGAACAGGTACAATGAGCAGTTCTTC. The encoded protein is CAWSDLAGNRYNEQFF.

This clone was observed many times. The chain links TRBV10-2 to TRBJ1-1; tentative D call: TRBD1 (5 bases). Trimming pared 9 bases from V and 3 bases from J, leaving 14 bases between. CDR1 is WSHSY, CDR2 SAAADI, per germline. The CDR3 has 13 residues. This CDR3 is CASHQGFDTEAFF. The CDR3 DNA reads TGCGCCAGTCACCAGGGATTTGACACTGAAGCTTTCTTT.

The CDR3 bases are TGTGCCAGCAGTTCGCAAAGGGGCTACGAGCAGTACTTC. Protein: CASSSQRGYEQYF. This sequence joins TRBV12-3 or TRBV12-4 and TRBJ2-7, with a possible D match to TRBD1 (5 bases). Trimming took 4 bases from V and 3 from J, leaving 10 bases between them. CDR3 length: 13 amino acids.

The rearrangement joins TRBV6-5 to TRBJ1-6; 7 bases fit TRBD1. The CDR3 contains 13 residues. V shed 10 bases and J 6 bases; nucleotides not matched to a gene: 6. The V gene's germline CDR1 is MNHEY and CDR2 SVGAGI. The CDR3 is CAITGTVNSPLHF. CDR3 nucleotides: TGTGCCATTACCGGGACAGTTAATTCACCCCTCCACTTT.

This clone was observed a handful of times. The gene calls are TRBV7-2 and TRBJ2-7; the match to TRBD1 covers 8 bases. The V segment lost 6 bases and the J segment 2 bases; nucleotides outside the gene matches: 6. This CDR3 is 14 amino acids long. Germline CDR1 and CDR2: SGHTA and FQGNSA. The CDR3 here is CASSPQGGPYEQYF. CDR3 DNA sequence: TGTGCCAGCAGTCCACAGGGGGGCCCCTACGAGCAGTACTTC.

The chain links TRBV6-5 to TRBJ1-5; 7 bases line up with TRBD1. The germline V gene encodes CDR1 MNHEY and CDR2 SVGAGI. This CDR3 is built from 14 residues. Unmatched junction bases numbered 5, after V lost 9 bases and J lost 0 bases. The CDR3 sequence is CARRTGHSNQPQHF. DNA of the CDR3: TGTGCCAGAAGGACAGGTCATAGCAATCAGCCCCAGCATTTT.

The V gene is TRBV19, the J gene TRBJ1-5; tentative D call: TRBD1 (5 bases). V was clipped by 6 bases and J by 0 bases, with 9 bases between them. Germline loops: CDR1 LNHDA, CDR2 SQIVND (reference sequence). There are 14 residues in the CDR3. The CDR3: CASRGGDSNQPQHF. The CDR3 nucleotides are TGTGCCAGTAGGGGAGGGGATAGCAATCAGCCCCAGCATTTT.

This clone was seen a handful of times. The gene calls are TRBV28 and TRBJ2-1; TRBD1 might be the D (6 bases). CDR3 length: 14 residues. Per the germline V gene, CDR1 is MDHEN and CDR2 is SYDVKM. Trimming took 7 bases from V and 6 from J, leaving 16 bases between them. The DNA for the CDR3 is TGTGCCAGCACCCACCCCAACAGGGCCAATGAGCAGTTCTTC. This sequence encodes CASTHPNRANEQFF.

The CDR3 DNA sequence: TGTGCCAGCACCAGAGGGAGTAGCGGGGGGCTGAACACCGGGGAGCTGTTTTTT. This translates into CASTRGSSGGLNTGELFF. The chain carries TRBV5-5 and TRBJ2-2, with 10 bases aligning to TRBD2. Germline assignment: CDR1 SGHKS and CDR2 YYEKEE (reference sequence). V lost 6 bases to trimming and J lost 1 base; unmatched junction nucleotides: 12. This CDR3 contains 18 residues.

The chain has TRBV5-4 and TRBJ1-6, with 7 bases aligning to TRBD1. The V and J ends lost 7 bases and 0 bases, in that order; junction bases with no gene match: 4. The CDR3 is 15 residues long. Germline CDR1 and CDR2: SGHNT and YYREEE (reference sequence). The CDR3 reads CASGTVSSYNSPLHF. As DNA, the CDR3 is TGTGCCAGCGGGACAGTGAGCTCCTATAATTCACCCCTCCACTTT.

The rearrangement uses TRBV29-1 and TRBJ2-7; D possibly corresponds to TRBD2 (5 bases). Trimming removed 4 bases at V and 5 bases at J, with 15 bases between. Germline assignment: CDR1 SQVTM and CDR2 ANQGSEA. The CDR3 totals 13 residues. This CDR3 reads CSVVGLISNEQYF. The CDR3 DNA follows: TGCAGCGTTGTAGGACTGATTTCCAACGAGCAGTACTTC.

This clone was recorded only once. The chain joins TRBV3-1 (or the pseudogene TRBV3-2) to TRBJ2-4, with no clear D. The CDR3 extends over 14 amino acids. V was clipped by 5 bases and J by 4 bases, with 12 bases between them. The germline V gene encodes CDR1 LGHDT and CDR2 YNNKEL (reference sequence). The CDR3 bases are TGTGCCAGCAGCGACGGCTGGATTAAAAACATTCAGTACTTC. It yields the protein CASSDGWIKNIQYF.

V and J are TRBV28 and TRBJ2-7, with D perhaps given as TRBD1 or TRBD2 (5 bases each). The CDR3 consists of 17 residues. The V and J ends lost 1 base and 3 bases respectively, with 19 bases between them. Per germline, CDR1 MDHEN and CDR2 SYDVKM. DNA of the CDR3: TGTGCCAGCAGTTTATATGGGGTGGGGGACGGGGTCTACGAGCAGTACTTC. Translating it yields CASSLYGVGDGVYEQYF.

The J gene is TRBJ2-1, the V gene TRBV19; TRBD1 matches 7 bases. The CDR3 is 17 amino acids. V lost 1 base and J lost 0; bases outside the gene matches: 6. The germline V gene encodes CDR1 LNHDA and CDR2 SQIVND (reference sequence). DNA of the CDR3: TGTGCCAGTAGTATAGGTCTGGACAGGTACTCCTACAATGAGCAGTTCTTC. This encodes CASSIGLDRYSYNEQFF.

The rearrangement links TRBV11-2 to TRBJ2-7; 7 bases align to TRBD2. The ends lost 5 bases at V and 3 bases at J; junction bases unmatched: 7. CDR1 and CDR2 from the germline V gene are SGHAT and FQNNGV. The CDR3 has 14 residues. CDR3 bases: TGTGCCAGCAGCCCGTCGGGCGGGAGCTACGAGCAGTACTTC. Its protein product is CASSPSGGSYEQYF.

V gene TRBV7-5 combines with J gene TRBJ2-1; TRBD1, the D gene given by the table, was not confirmed from the DNA. TRBV7-5 is listed as a pseudogene. The CDR3 length is 17 residues. CDR3: CARSTAKGQGALNEQFF. CDR3 DNA sequence: TGTGCCAGAAGTACGGCCAAAGGGCAGGGGGCTCTCAATGAGCAGTTCTTC.

The chain links TRBV3-1 (or the pseudogene TRBV3-2) to TRBJ2-5; D tentatively reads TRBD1 or TRBD2 (5 bases each). CDR3 length: 15 residues. The germline V gene has CDR1 LGHDT and CDR2 YNNKEL (reference sequence). Trimming stripped 3 bases from V and 3 bases from J, with 14 bases between. CDR3 nucleotides: TGTGCCAGCAGCCAGTGGGACCTACGGAAAGAGACCCAGTACTTC. It encodes CASSQWDLRKETQYF.

The chain carries TRBV7-9 and TRBJ1-1; tentative D call: TRBD1 (5 bases). There are 13 residues in the CDR3. Germline CDR1 reads SEHNR; CDR2 reads FQNEAQ (reference sequence). The V and J ends lost 3 bases and 4 bases respectively, with 9 bases between them. CDR3 nucleotide sequence: TGTGCCAGCAGCTTTTCAGGGATCACTGAAGCTTTCTTT. Protein sequence: CASSFSGITEAFF. Variable domain in full (rest from reference TRBV7-9 and TRBJ1-1): DTGVSQNPRHKITKRGQNVTFRCDPISEHNRLYWYRQTLGQGPEFLTYFQNEAQLEKSRLLSDRFSAERPKGSFSTLEIQRTEQGDSAMYLCASSFSGITEAFFGQGTRLTVV.

The V and J genes are TRBV15 and TRBJ2-3, with D possibly matching TRBD2 (6 bases). The germline V gene encodes CDR1 LNHNV and CDR2 YYDKDF (reference sequence). The CDR3 runs 17 residues. V was clipped by 0 bases and J by 3 bases, with 16 bases between them. The CDR3 DNA is TGTGCCACCAGCAGAGATCGGCCCCAGGGAGGTACAGATACGCAGTATTTT. Encoded protein: CATSRDRPQGGTDTQYF.

This clone was seen more than once but under ten times. The chain recombines TRBV19 with TRBJ1-1; D unresolved. V was clipped by 5 bases and J by 1 base, with 11 bases between them. Germline values: CDR1 LNHDA, CDR2 SQIVND (reference sequence). This CDR3 comprises 14 residues. CDR3 nucleotides: TGTGCCAGTAGTTTTGTTCCGCCGAACACTGAAGCTTTCTTT. It codes for CASSFVPPNTEAFF. The complete variable domain, with remaining parts taken from reference TRBV19 and TRBJ1-1, reads DGGITQSPKYLFRKEGQNVTLSCEQNLNHDAMYWYRQDPGQGLRLIYYSQIVNDFQKGDIAEGYSVSREKKESFPLTVTSAQKNPTAFYLCASSFVPPNTEAFFGQGTRLTVV.